This TCR beta chain was documented in a study of blood T cells in healthy people across ages. V lost 0 bases and J 0 bases, leaving 11 bases between the germline ends. Germline V gene lookup returns CDR1 DFQATT and CDR2 SNEGSKA (reference sequence). The CDR3 consists of 15 residues. In this sample, this clonotype turned up a few times. The second PCR ran roughly 6 to 11 cycles with a sample-barcoded 5' primer and J-beta primers. Via MiXCR, TCRdb re-called the 5' RACE reads, giving one row per CDR3 protein. This table holds around 1,500,000 distinct CDR3 sequences, under 30% found once. J is TRBJ1-1 and V is TRBV20-1; no clear D. Sequenced input: blood. The TCR was taken from a woman between 25 and 40 years old in good health. The CDR3 sequence: CSARDGQVMNTEAFF. CDR3 sequence (DNA): TGCAGTGCTAGAGATGGCCAGGTCATGAACACTGAAGCTTTCTTT.